Below are 31 T cell receptor beta chains sequenced from a single sample in a study of T cells after posttransplantation cyclophosphamide. A marrow graft followed busulfan-fludarabine conditioning, with cyclophosphamide on days +3 and +4. The repertoire was sequenced with immunoSEQ multiplex PCR; TCRdb's copy has only in-frame clones and lacks some. The data show 7,500 to 10,000 clones, with roughly 85% seen just once and roughly 15% held by the top ten. The sample here was PBMCs, taken 1,800 to 2,000 days after a stem cell transplant with posttransplant cyclophosphamide. These receptors were taken from a female patient aged 40-50 years who received an allogeneic stem cell transplant from a related donor, was CMV-positive, and had no GVHD. Part of the T cell pool may stem from the graft donor.

This clone was observed a handful of times. This chain joins TRBV25-1 and TRBJ2-3; D uncertain. This CDR3 is built from 13 residues. Germline lookup yields CDR1 MGHDK and CDR2 SYGVNS. V was shortened by 3 bases and J by 1 base, with 5 bases between the two germline ends. CDR3 amino acids: CASSDSGTDTQYF. CDR3 DNA: TGTGCCAGCAGTGATTCAGGCACAGATACGCAGTATTTT.

The chain combines TRBV7-3 with TRBJ2-2; TRBD2 matches 11 bases. With V trimmed by 9 bases and J by 5 bases, 2 bases remained unmatched. Germline lookup yields CDR1 SGHTA and CDR2 FQGTGA. The CDR3 runs 13 residues. CDR3 residues: CASTSGGTGELFF. CDR3 DNA sequence: TGTGCCAGTACTAGCGGGGGAACCGGGGAGCTGTTTTTT.

J is TRBJ2-1 and V is TRBV6-4, with 7 nucleotides matching TRBD2. The CDR3 length is 15 residues. J lost 1 base, V lost 5 bases, and 5 bases had no gene match. Looked up from germline, CDR1 is MRHNA and CDR2 is SNTAGT. CDR3 sequence: CASSTSAGSYNEQFF. The CDR3 DNA sequence: TGTGCCAGCAGTACTTCAGCGGGGTCCTACAATGAGCAGTTCTTC.

The rearrangement links TRBV4-1 to TRBJ1-5, with 7 bases matching TRBD1. Germline lookup yields CDR1 MGHRA and CDR2 YSYEKL. The CDR3 sequence is 15 residues long. J lost 5 bases, V lost 3 bases, and 7 bases had no gene match. The CDR3 region has the DNA TGCGCCAGCAGCCAGATTCAGGGGGAGGATCAGCCCCAGCATTTT. Its translation: CASSQIQGEDQPQHF.

The CDR3 here is CASMRPGRNQPQHF. The DNA of the CDR3 is TGTGCCAGCATGAGGCCAGGGAGGAATCAGCCCCAGCATTTT. The V and J genes are TRBV27 and TRBJ1-5; TRBD1 is a possible D gene (5 bases). Germline CDR1 and CDR2: MNHEY and SMNVEV (reference sequence). Deletions cut 7 bases from V and 4 bases from J, with 14 bases between. This CDR3 is built from 14 residues.

DNA for the CDR3: TGTGCCAGCAGCTTACTCCGGGACAGGGGTCACGAGCAGTACTTC. Amino acid sequence: CASSLLRDRGHEQYF. V usage is TRBV5-6 and J usage is TRBJ2-7; 10 bases are a match to TRBD1. This CDR3 region has 15 residues. CDR1 SGHDT and CDR2 YYEEEE come from the germline V gene. V was clipped by 2 bases and J by 5 bases; unmatched bases: 7.

The V and J genes are TRBV10-3 and TRBJ2-3; D may be TRBD1 (5 bases). Germline-derived CDR1 and CDR2 are ENHRY and SYGVKD. Trimming pared 4 bases from V and 3 bases from J, leaving 11 bases between. The CDR3 runs to 14 residues. The CDR3 loop is CAISAREKTDTQYF. The DNA for the CDR3 is TGTGCCATCAGTGCCAGGGAAAAAACAGATACGCAGTATTTT.

This chain links TRBV2 with TRBJ1-2; weak D call: TRBD1 (6 bases). The V gene's germline CDR1 is SNHLY and CDR2 FYNNEI. Trimming shortened V by 6 bases and J by 8 bases, and 13 bases separated the two germline ends. CDR3 length: 12 amino acids. In DNA, the CDR3 is TGTGCCAGCAGCCACAGGGTCAAGGGCTACACCTTC. This gives the protein CASSHRVKGYTF.

The DNA for the CDR3 is TGTGCCAGCAGTCGACAGTACAATGAGCAGTTCTTC. Its protein is CASSRQYNEQFF. J is TRBJ2-1 and V is TRBV2, with TRBD1 as a possible D gene (5 bases). Germline CDR1 SNHLY, CDR2 FYNNEI. The CDR3 consists of 12 residues. V shed 5 bases and J shed 4 bases, with 6 bases lying between them.

The rearrangement links TRBV6-5 to TRBJ1-2, with D perhaps TRBD1 (5 bases). Deletions cut 7 bases from V and 5 bases from J, with 17 bases between. Germline V CDR1 and CDR2: MNHEY, SVGAGI. The CDR3 has 14 amino acids. The CDR3 here is CASTKGPGGYGYTF. CDR3 nucleotide sequence: TGTGCCAGCACCAAGGGGCCCGGTGGGTATGGCTACACCTTC.

V and J are TRBV25-1 and TRBJ2-5; a weak D match, TRBD1 (6 bases). V lost 5 bases and J 4 bases, leaving 20 bases between the germline ends. The CDR3 is 16 residues long. CDR1 is MGHDK and CDR2 is SYGVNS in the germline V gene. Here the CDR3 DNA reads TGTGCCAGCAGTAAATCCCAAACAGGGTTCCGAGAGACCCAGTACTTC. This gives the protein CASSKSQTGFRETQYF.

This chain uses TRBV28 with TRBJ2-2; D is possibly TRBD1 (5 bases). V was cut by 6 bases and J by 0 bases, with 11 bases left in between. CDR1 is MDHEN and CDR2 is SYDVKM in the germline V gene. The CDR3 extends over 15 amino acids. The DNA of the CDR3 is TGTGCCAGCAGCCAGGGTGGGTCGAACACCGGGGAGCTGTTTTTT. Its protein is CASSQGGSNTGELFF.

V is TRBV18 and J is TRBJ1-1; D unclear. Per the germline V gene, CDR1 is KGHSH and CDR2 is LQKENI. Trimming removed 6 bases at V and 1 base at J, with 18 bases between. The CDR3 consists of 16 residues. CDR3 DNA sequence: TGTGCCAGCTCCCCTACGGGAGTCTGGGAGAACACTGAAGCTTTCTTT. Translation: CASSPTGVWENTEAFF.

The rearrangement joins TRBV2 to TRBJ2-7; 9 bases line up with TRBD2. V was clipped by 0 bases and J by 2 bases; unmatched bases: 5. Germline assignment: CDR1 SNHLY and CDR2 FYNNEI. CDR3 size: 16 residues. CDR3 sequence (DNA): TGTGCCAGCAGTGAAGCGACGGTAGCGGGGGCCTACGAGCAGTACTTC. Protein product: CASSEATVAGAYEQYF.

The chain is built from TRBV7-2 and TRBJ2-1; 12 bases are shared with TRBD2. Per the germline V gene, CDR1 is SGHTA and CDR2 is FQGNSA. This CDR3 comprises 15 residues. J lost 9 bases, V lost 4 bases, and 7 bases had no gene match. The CDR3 coding sequence is TGTGCCAGCAGCTCACTAGCGGGGGGTCGTCTTGAGCAGTTCTTC. It is translated as CASSSLAGGRLEQFF.

Notes on this clone: Other DNA variants within this sample encode the same CDR3. The chain carries TRBV4-3 and TRBJ1-1, with 9 bases matching TRBD1. Germline assignment: CDR1 LGHNA and CDR2 YSLEER. Unmatched junction bases numbered 7, after V lost 1 base and J lost 1 base. CDR3 length: 17 amino acids. CDR3 nucleotides: TGCGCCAGCAGCCAAGGCCTACAGGGGGCGCGGAACACTGAAGCTTTCTTT. Amino acids: CASSQGLQGARNTEAFF.

This clone has only a few counts. The gene calls are TRBV4-1 and TRBJ1-4; no clear D. Germline V gene data show CDR1 as MGHRA and CDR2 as YSYEKL. V was cut by 0 bases and J by 4 bases, with 9 bases left in between. The CDR3 length is 15 residues. The CDR3 bases are TGCGCCAGCAGCCAAGAATGGGCCCTTAATGAAAAACTGTTTTTT. Translation: CASSQEWALNEKLFF.

The chain employs TRBV18 and TRBJ2-4; TRBD2 might be the D (6 bases). The CDR3 has 15 residues. Germline CDR1 and CDR2: KGHSH and LQKENI. V was cut by 3 bases and J by 6 bases, with 15 bases left in between. The CDR3 loop reads CASSPGPGGANIQYF. Written as DNA, the CDR3 is TGTGCCAGCTCACCTGGGCCTGGAGGGGCAAACATTCAGTACTTC. Full variable domain (rest looked up from reference TRBV18 and TRBJ2-4): NAGVMQNPRHLVRRRGQEARLRCSPMKGHSHVYWYRQLPEEGLKFMVYLQKENIIDESGMPKERFSAEFPKEGPSILRIQQVVRGDSAAYFCASSPGPGGANIQYFGAGTRLSVL.

The genes are TRBV19 and TRBJ2-7; 10 nucleotides line up with TRBD2. The ends lost 6 bases at V and 3 bases at J; junction bases unmatched: 8. This CDR3 is 15 amino acids long. CDR1 is LNHDA, CDR2 SQIVND, per germline (reference sequence). The chain's CDR3 is CASSRSGGNYYEQYF. The CDR3 DNA is TGTGCCAGTAGCCGTAGCGGGGGGAACTACTACGAGCAGTACTTC.

This chain joins TRBV7-9 and TRBJ1-2; TRBD1 matches at 7 bases. Per germline, CDR1 SEHNR and CDR2 FQNEAQ (reference sequence). The CDR3 totals 17 residues. Unmatched junction bases numbered 14, after V lost 5 bases and J lost 2 bases. The CDR3 DNA follows: TGTGCCAGCAGCCCCCCGGGACAGAGAATCATAAACTATGGCTACACCTTC. Its protein product is CASSPPGQRIINYGYTF.

This chain connects TRBV11-3 to TRBJ2-5; the match to TRBD1 covers 7 bases. After removal of 5 bases from V and 4 bases from J, the junction contained 13 bases not matched to a gene. The CDR3 has 16 residues. Germline V gene lookup returns CDR1 SGHNT and CDR2 YENEEA. Written as DNA, the CDR3 is TGTGCCAGCAGCCTGGGACAGAATTCCTTTACAGAGACCCAGTACTTC. Its protein product is CASSLGQNSFTETQYF.

The V gene is TRBV19, the J gene TRBJ2-2; 9 bases are a match to TRBD1. Germline V gives CDR1 LNHDA, CDR2 SQIVND (reference sequence). The CDR3 length is 16 residues. The V gene end was trimmed by 5 bases and the J gene end by 0 bases; junction bases not matched to a gene: 4. The CDR3, as DNA: TGTGCCAGTAGTTCCGGGACAGGGACGAACACCGGGGAGCTGTTTTTT. Encoded protein: CASSSGTGTNTGELFF.

The genes are TRBV5-4 and TRBJ2-5; D is perhaps TRBD1 (6 bases). This CDR3 contains 13 residues. Germline assignment: CDR1 SGHNT and CDR2 YYREEE (reference sequence). The V end lost 7 bases, the J end lost 2 bases, and 12 bases lay between the germline ends. The DNA for the CDR3 is TGTGCCAGCTCCCCTACAGGGCAAGAGACCCAGTACTTC. It yields the protein CASSPTGQETQYF.

In this sample, this clone turned up once. This chain links TRBV1 with TRBJ2-4; no check of the table's D call, TRBD2, against the DNA was made. TRBV1 is a known pseudogene. The CDR3 length is 19 residues. The CDR3 DNA is TGCACCAGCAGCCGTACTAGCGGGGGGGTCTTGTTAGCCAAAAACATTCAGTACTTC. Its translation is CTSSRTSGGVLLAKNIQYF.

The rearrangement links TRBV9 to TRBJ2-3; 10 bases line up with TRBD1. Germline V gene sequence: CDR1 SGDLS, CDR2 YYNGEE. V dropped 4 bases and J dropped 6; count of bases not matched to a gene: 14. This CDR3 is built from 17 residues. This chain's CDR3 is CASSTAGQGSLKDTQYF. The CDR3 DNA sequence: TGTGCCAGCAGCACCGCGGGACAGGGGTCCCTTAAGGATACGCAGTATTTT. Full variable domain (outside the CDR3, taken from reference TRBV9 and TRBJ2-3): DSGVTQTPKHLITATGQRVTLRCSPRSGDLSVYWYQQSLDQGLQFLIQYYNGEERAKGNILERFSAQQFPDLHSELNLSSLELGDSALYFCASSTAGQGSLKDTQYFGPGTRLTVL.

V gene TRBV19 combines with J gene TRBJ2-7, with TRBD1 identical over 12 bases. This CDR3 has 16 amino acids. Germline CDR1 reads LNHDA; CDR2 reads SQIVND (reference sequence). The trim removed 7 bases at V and 3 bases at J, leaving 10 bases unmatched. The CDR3 bases are TGTGCCAGTACAAGAACCGGGACAGGGGGCTTCTACGAGCAGTACTTC. As protein: CASTRTGTGGFYEQYF.

As regards this clone: One end of the junction fails to match germline, which may point to a read error. V gene TRBV15 combines with J gene TRBJ2-1; TRBD2 matches at 8 bases. The germline V gene has CDR1 LNHNV and CDR2 YYDKDF (reference sequence). This CDR3 has 18 amino acids. CDR3 nucleotide sequence: TGTGCCACCAGCAGAGATATAAGCGCGGGGGGCTCCCACAATGAGCAGTTCTTC. It codes for CATSRDISAGGSHNEQFF.

This chain joins TRBV28 and TRBJ1-1; no firm D call. The V gene lost 6 bases and the J gene lost 1 base, with 6 bases spanning the gap. Germline values: CDR1 MDHEN, CDR2 SYDVKM. The CDR3 sequence is 12 residues long. CDR3 loop: CASRAQNTEAFF. The CDR3 DNA sequence: TGTGCCAGCAGAGCCCAGAACACTGAAGCTTTCTTT. Supplemented by reference TRBV28 and TRBJ1-1, the full variable domain reads DVKVTQSSRYLVKRTGEKVFLECVQDMDHENMFWYRQDPGLGLRLIYFSYDVKMKEKGDIPEGYSVSREKKERFSLILESASTNQTSMYLCASRAQNTEAFFGQGTRLTVV.

This clone came up once. This chain joins TRBV5-4 and TRBJ2-3; a possible D gene is TRBD1 (6 bases). The CDR3 covers 15 residues. Germline CDR1 is SGHNT and CDR2 is YYREEE (reference sequence). Trimming removed 9 bases at V and 4 bases at J, with 21 bases between. The CDR3 here is CATTQGSVWPDTQYF. CDR3 DNA: TGTGCCACTACACAGGGCTCCGTCTGGCCAGATACGCAGTATTTT. The full variable domain, with the rest looked up from reference TRBV5-4 and TRBJ2-3, is ETGVTQSPTHLIKTRGQQVTLRCSSQSGHNTVSWYQQALGQGPQFIFQYYREEENGRGNFPPRFSGLQFPNYSSELNVNALELDDSALYLCATTQGSVWPDTQYFGPGTRLTVL.

The chain links TRBV5-6 to TRBJ2-1; TRBD2 agrees at 11 bases. The V and J ends lost 0 bases and 8 bases, in that order; junction bases with no gene match: 4. This CDR3 is 15 amino acids long. Germline CDR1 reads SGHDT; CDR2 reads YYEEEE. In DNA form, the CDR3 reads TGTGCCAGCAGCTTGGAACTAGCGGGGGCACATGAGCAGTTCTTC. Protein product: CASSLELAGAHEQFF. The full variable domain, with the rest looked up from reference TRBV5-6 and TRBJ2-1, is DAGVTQSPTHLIKTRGQQVTLRCSPKSGHDTVSWYQQALGQGPQFIFQYYEEEERQRGNFPDRFSGHQFPNYSSELNVNALLLGDSALYLCASSLELAGAHEQFFGPGTRLTVL.

The chain combines TRBV7-9 with TRBJ2-5, with D tentatively TRBD2 (5 bases). The J call is doubtful: the DNA matches TRBJ2-7 better. CDR3 length equals 14 residues. Germline loops: CDR1 SEHNR, CDR2 FQNEAQ (reference sequence). The DNA for the CDR3 is TGTGCCAGCGAGAGCGGCGGACCGCGCTACGAGCAGTACTTC. This sequence encodes CASESGGPRYEQYF.